The next 24 T cell receptor beta chains were all read from a single sample in a study of immune evolution from preneoplasia to lung adenocarcinoma. The table came from immunoSEQ multiplex PCR; TCRdb's copy has only in-frame clones and leaves some out. The sample lists about 4,600 clones, roughly 73% occurring once. Material for sequencing was FFPE minimally invasive lung adenocarcinoma tissue. The receptors here all came from a person aged 60 to 80 with lung adenocarcinoma.

CDR3 nucleotide sequence: TGCGCCAGCAGCCAAGAGCGGGGGGCCCTGAGCTCTGGAAACACCATATATTTT. It encodes CASSQERGALSSGNTIYF. The V and J genes are TRBV4-3 and TRBJ1-3; tentatively, D is TRBD1 (6 bases). CDR3 length equals 18 residues. Germline V lookup: CDR1 LGHNA, CDR2 YSLEER. Trimming took off 0 bases at V and 0 bases at J, with 15 bases between the two ends.

The V call is TRBV5-5, the J call TRBJ2-3; a weak D match, TRBD2 (5 bases). The V gene's germline CDR1 is SGHKS and CDR2 YYEKEE (reference sequence). Trimming stripped 1 base from V and 0 bases from J, with 12 bases between. This CDR3 comprises 16 residues. DNA of the CDR3: TGTGCCAGCAGCTTGAGGGTTGGCGGGAGCACAGATACGCAGTATTTT. This translates into CASSLRVGGSTDTQYF.

The CDR3 region is CASSLSNRGGGYTF. CDR3 in DNA: TGTGCCAGCAGCTTAAGCAACAGGGGTGGCGGCTACACCTTC. The V and J genes are TRBV7-9 and TRBJ1-2; 7 bases are a match to TRBD1. The length of the CDR3 is 14 residues. Germline CDR1 reads SEHNR; CDR2 reads FQNEAQ (reference sequence). Trimming cost V 2 bases and J 8 bases; bases outside gene matches: 8.

V usage is TRBV29-1 and J usage is TRBJ2-1; 7 positions agree with TRBD1. V shed 8 bases, J shed 0 bases, and the junction held 4 bases outside the gene matches. The CDR3 is made up of 13 amino acids. Looked up from germline, CDR1 is SQVTM and CDR2 is ANQGSEA. CDR3 loop: CSFRDSSYNEQFF. CDR3 bases: TGCAGCTTCCGGGACAGCTCCTACAATGAGCAGTTCTTC.

The chain employs TRBV6-1 and TRBJ2-7, with D unclear. This CDR3 comprises 12 residues. Looked up from germline, CDR1 is MNHNS and CDR2 is SASEGT. Trimming removed 9 bases from V and 4 bases from J, with 13 bases in between. CDR3 sequence: CASKTETYEQYF. The CDR3 region has the DNA TGTGCCAGTAAGACTGAAACATACGAGCAGTACTTC.

The chain carries TRBV15 and TRBJ2-1; 10 bases match TRBD1. Germline CDR1 reads LNHNV; CDR2 reads YYDKDF (reference sequence). The CDR3 length is 15 residues. V shed 5 bases and J 7 bases; nucleotides not matched to a gene: 8. The CDR3 spells CATSVPGQGLNEQFF. The CDR3 nucleotides read TGTGCCACCAGCGTCCCGGGACAGGGGTTGAATGAGCAGTTCTTC.

This chain uses TRBV7-9 with TRBJ2-1; D is possibly TRBD2 (5 bases). The CDR3 is 13 amino acids. Germline CDR1 and CDR2: SEHNR and FQNEAQ (reference sequence). Trimming pared 4 bases from V and 6 bases from J, leaving 10 bases between. CDR3 region: CASSSKTSNEQFF. The CDR3 coding sequence is TGTGCCAGCAGCTCCAAAACTAGCAATGAGCAGTTCTTC.

The gene calls are TRBV10-3 and TRBJ2-5; no clear D. The CDR3 has 11 residues. With 3 bases removed from V and 4 bases from J, the gap between germline ends came to 3 bases. Germline values: CDR1 ENHRY, CDR2 SYGVKD. CDR3 bases: TGTGCCATCAGTGACTTAGAGACCCAGTACTTC. Protein: CAISDLETQYF.

The chain employs TRBV13 and TRBJ2-7; TRBD1 matches 10 bases. CDR3 length equals 16 residues. V lost 1 base to trimming and J lost 6 bases; unmatched junction nucleotides: 9. The germline V gene encodes CDR1 PRHDT and CDR2 FYEKMQ (reference sequence). CDR3 residues: CASSLAPPGQGSEQYF. CDR3 nucleotide sequence: TGTGCCAGCAGCTTAGCCCCCCCGGGACAGGGGAGCGAGCAGTACTTC. The full variable domain, in which reference TRBV13 and TRBJ2-7 provide the parts outside the CDR3, is AAGVIQSPRHLIKEKRETATLKCYPIPRHDTVYWYQQGPGQDPQFLISFYEKMQSDKGSIPDRFSAQQFSDYHSELNMSSLELGDSALYFCASSLAPPGQGSEQYFGPGTRLTVT.

This clone was seen more than once but under ten times. This rearrangement joins TRBV27 to TRBJ2-7; D possibly corresponds to TRBD2 (6 bases). The germline V and J ends were trimmed by 0 bases and 6 bases, with 15 bases remaining between them. CDR1 is MNHEY, CDR2 SMNVEV, per germline (reference sequence). CDR3 length equals 15 residues. CDR3 amino acids: CASSLSGRGLGEQYF. The CDR3 DNA follows: TGTGCCAGCAGTTTATCGGGGCGGGGTCTGGGCGAGCAGTACTTC.

V is TRBV27 and J is TRBJ1-1, with a tentative D call TRBD1 (6 bases). Germline V gene data show CDR1 as MNHEY and CDR2 as SMNVEV (reference sequence). The CDR3 spans 12 residues. The V end was cut by 8 bases, the J end by 6 bases, with 13 bases between. The CDR3 DNA reads as TGTGCCAGCCGGGGGGCAGGGGCTGAAGCTTTCTTT. This gives the protein CASRGAGAEAFF.

The rearrangement uses TRBV4-2 and TRBJ2-3, with unresolved D. The CDR3 consists of 12 residues. V was clipped by 1 base and J by 6 bases, with 5 bases between them. The germline V gene encodes CDR1 LGHNA and CDR2 YNFKEQ. This chain's CDR3 is CASSQGSDTQYF. The CDR3 DNA reads as TGTGCCAGCAGCCAAGGGTCTGATACGCAGTATTTT.

The rearrangement links TRBV19 to TRBJ1-5; TRBD1 is a possible D gene (5 bases). This CDR3 spans 14 amino acids. Germline CDR1 is LNHDA and CDR2 is SQIVND (reference sequence). V gave up 7 bases and J gave up 2 bases, with 12 bases separating them. The CDR3 sequence: CASTPLGGNQPQHF. The CDR3 DNA follows: TGTGCCAGTACTCCCCTGGGGGGCAATCAGCCCCAGCATTTT.

This clone was detected a few times. The rearrangement joins TRBV9 to TRBJ2-3; perhaps TRBD2 as D (5 bases). Trimming took off 0 bases at V and 4 bases at J, with 15 bases between the two ends. Germline CDR1 reads SGDLS; CDR2 reads YYNGEE. This CDR3 has 16 residues. The CDR3 protein is CASSVAGSLRADTQYF. DNA of the CDR3: TGTGCCAGCAGCGTAGCTGGCAGCCTGAGGGCAGATACGCAGTATTTT.

The chain has TRBV15 and TRBJ2-5; D is ambiguous. Trimming cost V 0 bases and J 1 base, with 9 bases left between them. Germline assignment: CDR1 LNHNV and CDR2 YYDKDF (reference sequence). CDR3 length: 15 amino acids. The CDR3 loop reads CATSRDRPAQETQYF. CDR3 nucleotides: TGTGCCACCAGCAGAGATCGGCCAGCCCAAGAGACCCAGTACTTC.

The V and J genes are TRBV14 and TRBJ2-7; D is undetermined. The CDR3 has 11 amino acids. The V gene lost 1 base and the J gene lost 7 bases, with 5 bases spanning the gap. Germline-derived CDR1 and CDR2 are SGHDN and FVKESK. The CDR3 is CASSQVREQYF. In DNA form, the CDR3 reads TGTGCCAGCAGCCAAGTTCGGGAGCAGTACTTC.

The chain recombines TRBV5-1 with TRBJ2-5; 10 bases are shared with TRBD1. Trimming took 3 bases from V and 5 from J; bases not matched to a gene: 4. Germline lookup yields CDR1 SGHRS and CDR2 YFSETQ. The CDR3 loop spans 14 amino acids. CDR3 protein: CASSWDRGRETQYF. Here the CDR3 DNA reads TGCGCCAGCAGCTGGGACAGGGGACGGGAGACCCAGTACTTC. The complete variable domain, with remaining parts taken from reference TRBV5-1 and TRBJ2-5, reads KAGVTQTPRYLIKTRGQQVTLSCSPISGHRSVSWYQQTPGQGLQFLFEYFSETQRNKGNFPGRFSGRQFSNSRSEMNVSTLELGDSALYLCASSWDRGRETQYFGPGTRLLVL.

The chain uses TRBV5-5 and TRBJ1-1; tentative D call: TRBD1 (5 bases). The CDR3 runs to 13 residues. Germline V gene sequence: CDR1 SGHKS, CDR2 YYEKEE (reference sequence). V was trimmed by 4 bases and J by 8 bases, leaving 15 bases between them. The CDR3: CASSPQGNVEAFF. CDR3 DNA sequence: TGTGCCAGCAGCCCGCAGGGTAATGTGGAAGCTTTCTTT.

The chain joins TRBV7-9 to TRBJ1-4, with no clear D. The germline V and J ends were trimmed by 5 bases and 7 bases, with 17 bases remaining between them. Germline V gene data show CDR1 as SEHNR and CDR2 as FQNEAQ (reference sequence). The CDR3 has 15 amino acids. CDR3 amino acids: CASSLEMSMAEKLFF. Here the CDR3 DNA reads TGTGCCAGCAGCCTCGAGATGAGCATGGCTGAAAAACTGTTTTTT.

This clone was observed a few times. This chain joins TRBV6-6 and TRBJ2-3; D is unclear. Looked up from germline, CDR1 is MNHNY and CDR2 is SVGAGI (reference sequence). Deletions cut 8 bases from V and 7 bases from J, with 19 bases between. The CDR3 runs 14 residues. The CDR3 DNA sequence: TGTGCCAGCTCGGCTACCACAACTCTGAATACGCAGTATTTT. Protein: CASSATTTLNTQYF.

This clone was seen only once. The chain has TRBV14 and TRBJ1-2; 9 bases are shared with TRBD1. Unmatched junction bases numbered 2, after V lost 3 bases and J lost 6 bases. Germline loops: CDR1 SGHDN, CDR2 FVKESK. This CDR3 has 13 residues. CDR3 sequence: CASSHRDRDGYTF. CDR3 in DNA: TGTGCCAGCAGCCACCGGGACAGGGATGGCTACACCTTC.

In regard to this clone: Sequence at one end of the junction differs from germline and may be a read error. Different DNA sequences within this sample yield the same CDR3. The chain uses TRBV5-4 and TRBJ1-3, with TRBD1 matching over 7 bases. The CDR3 runs to 15 residues. Germline assignment: CDR1 SGHNT and CDR2 YYREEE (reference sequence). CDR3 sequence: CASSFQGDSGNTIYF. DNA of the CDR3: TGCGCCAGCAGCTTCCAGGGGGACTCTGGAAACACCATATATTTT.

V is TRBV19 and J is TRBJ2-3; TRBD2 agrees at 12 bases. The V gene end was trimmed by 5 bases and the J gene end by 5 bases; junction bases not matched to a gene: 5. Germline V gene lookup returns CDR1 LNHDA and CDR2 SQIVND (reference sequence). The CDR3 runs 15 residues. The chain's CDR3 is CASSSSGRAGDTQYF. In DNA form, the CDR3 reads TGTGCCAGTAGTTCTAGCGGGAGGGCCGGAGATACGCAGTATTTT.

The rearrangement links TRBV5-1 to TRBJ1-1; no firm D call. The CDR3 has 13 amino acids. Trimming stripped 7 bases from V and 0 bases from J, with 10 bases between. Per germline, CDR1 SGHRS and CDR2 YFSETQ. The CDR3 region is CASRPGLNTEAFF. The CDR3 coding sequence is TGCGCCAGCCGACCCGGGCTGAACACTGAAGCTTTCTTT. Full variable domain (remainder filled in from reference TRBV5-1 and TRBJ1-1): KAGVTQTPRYLIKTRGQQVTLSCSPISGHRSVSWYQQTPGQGLQFLFEYFSETQRNKGNFPGRFSGRQFSNSRSEMNVSTLELGDSALYLCASRPGLNTEAFFGQGTRLTVV.